This T cell receptor beta chain was recovered during a study of regulatory T cells in long-lasting Graves disease. Study conclusions and caveats: A limited number of samples was an acknowledged limitation. Between persistent patients, a few thousand public clonotypes were shared, exceeding the 966 shared between new patients.

To make TCR beta libraries, researchers used iRepertoire HTBI primers and Arm-PCR of CDR3 regions. TCRdb reprocessed the multiplex PCR reads via MiXCR and lists one record per CDR3 protein. Among approximately 400,000 distinct CDR3 sequences listed, about a fifth were seen once. The CDR3 is 13 amino acids. Per the germline V gene, CDR1 is KGHSH and CDR2 is LQKENI. Trimming pared 1 base from V and 5 bases from J, leaving 8 bases between. This clonotype was found many times. Its target is not known. Time point given: persistent/refractory GD, antithyroid drugs over 5 years with positive TRAb. PBMC RNA served as the TCR library source.

The rearrangement uses TRBV18 and TRBJ1-2, with D tentatively TRBD1 (6 bases). The specimen was peripheral blood mononuclear cells (PBMCs), collected when the disease was refractory, from a patient treated with antithyroid drugs. The receptor was derived from a female donor with Graves disease. The CDR3 here is CASSPQQGYGYTF. The CDR3 bases are TGTGCCAGCTCACCACAACAGGGTTATGGCTACACCTTC.